This T cell receptor beta chain was captured by sequencing in a study of T-cell reconstitution after alpha-beta-depleted transplantation in children. The study, taken as a whole, reports: The origin of high day-60 TCRbeta diversity in some patients lay in surviving recipient T cells and thymic progenitors. Hyperexpanded clones declined; after one year, newly produced T cells mostly supplied diversity. In patients about two months after transplant, alpha-beta T cells reportedly arose from several hundred expanded graft clones.

In germline, CDR1 is SGHVS, CDR2 FNYEAQ. Trimming pared 1 base from V and 4 bases from J, leaving 13 bases between. The CDR3 spans 15 residues. The table lists this clonotype with many counts. Its cognate antigen is unknown. TCRbeta library preparation incorporated unique molecular identifiers. A single record per CDR3 protein comes from TCRdb applying MiXCR to the PCR reads. The sample gives about 260,000 distinct CDR3 sequences, 11% of which show up once; around 22% is in the top ten. This TCR derives from a male patient aged 2 to 10 who had a stem cell transplant for chronic granulomatous disease, so the T cells may come from the graft donor. This specimen was peripheral blood, taken 180 days after TCRalphabeta/CD19-depleted stem cell transplant. The V call is TRBV7-6, the J call TRBJ1-1; D perhaps matches TRBD1 (6 bases). CDR3 loop: CASSLGAGAGTEAFF. As DNA, the CDR3 is TGTGCCAGCAGCTTAGGGGCGGGGGCAGGCACTGAAGCTTTCTTT.